Detailed here is one T cell receptor beta chain. The data were obtained in a study of blood T cell repertoires in COVID-19. About the research overall: There were acute and convalescent COVID-19 samples, and they came from the United States, Italy and Spain. From T cells, B-cell-depleted T cells, or PBMCs came the material, which was cDNA or gDNA.

The CDR3 contains 13 residues. The germline gives CDR1 LGHDT, CDR2 YNNKEL (reference sequence). V lost 3 bases to trimming and J lost 9 bases; unmatched junction nucleotides: 6. Under the authors' procedure: For nucleated cells, counts were estimated from reference gene primer amplification. Only in-frame clones appear in the TCRdb table, and some are missing; sequencing was by immunoSEQ multiplex PCR. V, J and clone size derive from that table, while D and trimming were established from the DNA sequence. The sample contains 150,000 to 170,000 clones, about 90% of which appear only once. The receptor was derived from a man in his fifties with acute or convalescent COVID-19. The genes are TRBV3-1 (or the pseudogene TRBV3-2) and TRBJ1-2, with 8 bases identical to TRBD1. What was sequenced was peripheral blood. CDR3 sequence (DNA): TGTGCCAGCAGCCACGAGACAGGGGCCAGCTACACCTTC. As protein: CASSHETGASYTF.